This T cell receptor beta chain was retrieved from a study of blood T cell repertoires in COVID-19. Study overall: The United States, Italy and Spain supplied acute and convalescent COVID-19 samples. Sources were T cells, B-cell-depleted T cells, or PBMCs; the material itself was cDNA or gDNA.

Authors' data handling: Estimation of nucleated cell counts was performed using reference gene primer amplification. Using immunoSEQ multiplex PCR, the repertoire was profiled, and TCRdb retains in-frame clones only, with some absent. That table supplies the V and J calls and clone size; D and trimming were determined from the DNA. The sample has 110,000 to 150,000 clones; around 90% are singletons. The CDR3 has 14 amino acids. Trimming shortened V by 3 bases and J by 6 bases, and 10 bases separated the two germline ends. Germline CDR1 reads SGHRS; CDR2 reads YFSETQ. The material sequenced was peripheral blood. V gene TRBV5-1 combines with J gene TRBJ1-6; TRBD1 might be the D (5 bases). This TCR came from a man in his 70s with acute or convalescent COVID-19. CDR3 residues: CASSYDSLNSPLHF. DNA for the CDR3: TGCGCCAGCAGCTATGACAGCCTTAATTCACCCCTCCACTTT.